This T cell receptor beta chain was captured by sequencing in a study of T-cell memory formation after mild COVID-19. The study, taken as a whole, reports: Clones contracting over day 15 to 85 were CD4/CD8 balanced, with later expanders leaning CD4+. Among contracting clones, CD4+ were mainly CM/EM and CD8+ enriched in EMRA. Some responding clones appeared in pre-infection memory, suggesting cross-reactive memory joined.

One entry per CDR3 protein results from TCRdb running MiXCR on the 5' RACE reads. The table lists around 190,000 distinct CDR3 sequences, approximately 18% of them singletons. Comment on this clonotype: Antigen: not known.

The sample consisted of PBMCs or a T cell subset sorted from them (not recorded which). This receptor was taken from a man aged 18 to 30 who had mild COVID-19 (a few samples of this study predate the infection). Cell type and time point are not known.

DNA for the CDR3: TGCGCCAGCAGTGACGGGGCGGCCTCACCCCTCCACTTT. It translates to CASSDGAASPLHF. The gene calls are TRBV5-1 and TRBJ1-6, with a tentative D call TRBD1 (5 bases). The CDR3 has 13 amino acids. V was shortened by 5 bases and J by 10 bases, with 13 bases between the two germline ends. Germline V gene data show CDR1 as SGHRS and CDR2 as YFSETQ.